This T cell receptor (beta chain) derives from a study of T cells after yellow fever vaccination. Study summary: Preparing low-cell-number fractions relied on SMART-Seq v4 Ultra Low Input.

TCRdb itself ran the 5' RACE reads through MiXCR, one entry per CDR3 protein. The sample shows just over 300,000 distinct CDR3 sequences, around 3.9% of them seen only once. Broader study findings: Boosting was followed by the reappearance of most primary-vaccination clones (96% CD4, 85% to 90% CD8). Though weaker, the secondary response peaked faster, on day 5 versus 15. Of the clonotypes, a small share occurred in both CD4 and CD8 compartments.

Germline loops: CDR1 MGHRA, CDR2 YSYEKL. Trimming removed 2 bases at V and 8 bases at J, with 12 bases between. CDR3 length equals 13 residues. This clonotype was counted a few times. What it binds is not known. The chain combines TRBV4-1 with TRBJ1-2, with D possibly being TRBD1 (6 bases). The sequence was collected from a man between 18 and 29 years old who received the YFV17D yellow fever vaccine. Sequencing was performed on PBMCs, taken on the day of the yellow fever booster vaccination. CDR3 loop: CASSQNPGEGYTF. The CDR3 nucleotides read TGCGCCAGCAGCCAAAATCCAGGGGAAGGCTACACCTTC.